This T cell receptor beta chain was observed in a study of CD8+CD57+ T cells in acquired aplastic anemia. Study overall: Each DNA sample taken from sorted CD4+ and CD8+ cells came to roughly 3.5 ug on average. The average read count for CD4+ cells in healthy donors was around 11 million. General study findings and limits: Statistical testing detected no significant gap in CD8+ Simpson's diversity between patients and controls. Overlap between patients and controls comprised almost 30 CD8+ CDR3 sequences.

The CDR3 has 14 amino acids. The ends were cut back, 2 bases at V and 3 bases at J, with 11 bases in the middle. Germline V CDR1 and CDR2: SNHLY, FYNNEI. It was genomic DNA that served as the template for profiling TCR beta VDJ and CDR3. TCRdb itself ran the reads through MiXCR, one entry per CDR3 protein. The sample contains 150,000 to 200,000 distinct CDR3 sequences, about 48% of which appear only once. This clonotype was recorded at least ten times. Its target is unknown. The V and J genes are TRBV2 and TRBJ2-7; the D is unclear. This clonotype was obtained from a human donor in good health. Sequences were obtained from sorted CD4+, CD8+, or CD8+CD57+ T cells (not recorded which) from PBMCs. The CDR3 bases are TGTGCCAGCAGTGAATACACCTTTAGCTACGAGCAGTACTTC. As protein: CASSEYTFSYEQYF.